This T cell receptor (beta chain) appears in the sequencing data of a study of post-analysis software for immune sequencing data (dated by TCRdb to between 2015 and 2016). Background for the entire study: Disease courses on record covered relapsing-remitting, secondary progressive and progressive-relapsing multiple sclerosis, though some patients had no subtype annotation. Patient repertoires were compared against 11 previously published healthy control repertoires from donors aged roughly 6 to 25 years. A subset of samples was prepared in parallel using single-end sample barcoding, then pooled and co-amplified after Illumina adapter ligation.

Study-wide findings and limitations: Strong co-clustering of samples prepared in the same batch was shown by direct clustering with F measure, prompting a batch-effect correction. Four to six TRBV segments, including TRBV5-6, TRBV5-1 and TRBV20-1, were significantly more frequent in patients than controls. The control group was slightly older than the multiple sclerosis patient group. Multiple sclerosis patients had significantly lower normalized Chao1 diversity than controls, a result that suggests substantial peripheral T-cell clonal expansion.

The CDR3 spans 15 residues, from the cysteine through the phenylalanine. CDR3 DNA is the only sequence kept; it has 45 bases, read in frame from the first base. A distance of 18 bases separates the germline ends of V and J, which lose 2 bases and 5 bases respectively. The germline V gene (reference sequence) supplies CDR1 DFQATT and CDR2 SNEGSKA. Libraries came from PCR. This sample was sequenced with an Illumina HiSeq 2500. To reduce PCR and sequencing biases, unique molecular identifiers were incorporated into the TCR beta cDNA libraries. Every 1 to 10 million input T cells yielded about 500,000 cDNA molecules, meaning each molecule approximated one T cell. The patient libraries were prepared and sequenced using the same protocol as the earlier healthy control dataset. Within a given batch, samples were prepared together, multiplexed and sequenced on the same HiSeq lane. The paper's processing steps were these. Raw barcoded reads were processed with MIGEC, and single-read molecular identifier groups were discarded before consensus assembly and CDR3 extraction. Clonotype tables were post-analysed with VDJtools, and diversity was normalized by down-sampling all datasets to the smallest sample size. To correct batch-related cross-sample contamination, repertoire overlap clustering matched CDR3 amino acid sequences but not nucleotide sequences. Using fastp at Q25 and MiXCR, TCRdb reprocessed the public reads and kept productive beta chains. Identical CDR3 proteins give one entry, which carries the most common genes and DNA. TCRdb's processing, not the authors', yielded these V and J calls. Within this sample are around 710,000 distinct CDR3 sequences, with 46% of them counted one time only. Together, the top ten hold roughly 4.5% of the sample.

TCR beta repertoires were profiled from peripheral blood of approximately 13 young patients with multiple sclerosis to demonstrate the VDJtools post-analysis software. The patients with multiple sclerosis were children and adolescents between 6 and 15 years of age. Of note for this clonotype: It has no known antigen specificity. No base quality information exists; no much larger clone differs at one position.

The rearrangement joined TRBV20-1 to TRBJ2-5; TRBD2 is a possible D gene, resting on 5 matching bases. The receptor's source is a girl aged 10-17 years with multiple sclerosis. The sample consisted of blood. The bases read TGCAGTGCTAGACCCCTCCAGGCAGCGGAGGAGACCCAGTACTTC. Translated, it gives CSARPLQAAEETQYF.